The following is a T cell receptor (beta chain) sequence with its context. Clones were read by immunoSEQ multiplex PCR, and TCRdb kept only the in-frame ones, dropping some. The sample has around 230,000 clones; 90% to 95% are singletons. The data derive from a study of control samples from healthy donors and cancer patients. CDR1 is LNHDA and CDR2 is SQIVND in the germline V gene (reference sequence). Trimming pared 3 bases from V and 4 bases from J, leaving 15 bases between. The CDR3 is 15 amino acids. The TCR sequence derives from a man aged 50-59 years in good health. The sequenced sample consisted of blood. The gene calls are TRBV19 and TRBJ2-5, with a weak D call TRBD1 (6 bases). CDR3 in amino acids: CASSIEAWGRETQYF. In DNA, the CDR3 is TGTGCCAGTAGTATCGAAGCGTGGGGGCGAGAGACCCAGTACTTC.